This is a list of T cell receptor beta chains from one sample in a study of T cell changes during pregnancy in multiple sclerosis. Profiled with immunoSEQ multiplex PCR; TCRdb holds only in-frame clones, not every one. The sample lists around 56,000 clones, more than 85% occurring once. Sequencing used CD4+ T cells from peripheral blood mononuclear cells, obtained in the third trimester of pregnancy. The receptors originated from a female donor with multiple sclerosis, enrolled in a pregnancy study. The CDR3 runs from the conserved cysteine through the conserved F or W. Fields, in order: clone size, D gene, V gene, J gene, CDR3 protein, CDR3 DNA. The D gene is left open where the match is weak. Size is stated for part of the rows, as once, few or many counts, or as a class when the clone is expanded.

abundance: .
d_gene: .
v_gene: TRBV19
j_gene: TRBJ2-7
CDR3aa: CASSIGGLSRSSYEQYF
CDR3nt: TGTGCCAGTAGTATCGGGGGACTCAGCCGGAGCTCCTACGAGCAGTACTTC

abundance: .
d_gene: .
v_gene: TRBV28
j_gene: TRBJ2-2
CDR3aa: CASSLGPVMGDAGELFF
CDR3nt: TGTGCCAGCAGCCTGGGCCCAGTGATGGGTGATGCCGGGGAGCTGTTTTTT

abundance: .
d_gene: .
v_gene: TRBV19
j_gene: TRBJ1-2
CDR3aa: CASSASGDYGYTF
CDR3nt: TGTGCCAGTAGTGCATCAGGGGACTATGGCTACACCTTC

abundance: .
d_gene: .
v_gene: TRBV6-5
j_gene: TRBJ1-6
CDR3aa: CASGTGLLRNSPLHF
CDR3nt: TGTGCCAGCGGAACAGGGCTTTTACGGAATTCACCCCTCCACTTT

abundance: .
d_gene: TRBD1
v_gene: TRBV5-4
j_gene: TRBJ2-7
CDR3aa: CASSLIPARDRVFSEQYF
CDR3nt: TGTGCCAGCAGCTTGATTCCCGCACGAGACAGGGTTTTTTCCGAGCAGTACTTC

abundance: .
d_gene: .
v_gene: TRBV18
j_gene: TRBJ1-3
CDR3aa: CASSREGSLGNTIYF
CDR3nt: TGTGCCAGCTCACGAGAAGGGAGCTTGGGAAACACCATATATTTT

abundance: .
d_gene: .
v_gene: TRBV6-4
j_gene: TRBJ1-5
CDR3aa: CASSVIQGQPQHF
CDR3nt: TGTGCCAGCAGTGTCATACAGGGTCAGCCCCAGCATTTT

abundance: .
d_gene: .
v_gene: TRBV6-5
j_gene: TRBJ1-1
CDR3aa: CASRGGNTEAFF
CDR3nt: TGTGCCAGCAGGGGGGGGAACACTGAAGCTTTCTTT

abundance: once
d_gene: .
v_gene: TRBV7-8
j_gene: TRBJ1-2
CDR3aa: CASSLFQAQYGYTF
CDR3nt: TGTGCCAGCAGCTTATTTCAGGCGCAGTATGGCTACACCTTC

abundance: .
d_gene: .
v_gene: TRBV13
j_gene: TRBJ2-5
CDR3aa: CASSLRETQYF
CDR3nt: TGTGCCAGCAGCTTACGGGAGACCCAGTACTTC

abundance: .
d_gene: .
v_gene: TRBV29-1
j_gene: TRBJ2-3
CDR3aa: CSVEGTSQPASTDTQYF
CDR3nt: TGCAGCGTTGAAGGGACTTCCCAACCCGCTAGCACAGATACGCAGTATTTT

abundance: .
d_gene: TRBD1
v_gene: TRBV7-2
j_gene: TRBJ1-2
CDR3aa: CASLRDSHGYTF
CDR3nt: TGTGCCAGCCTAAGGGACAGCCATGGCTACACCTTC

abundance: .
d_gene: .
v_gene: TRBV2
j_gene: TRBJ1-5
CDR3aa: CASSDRGNGQPQHF
CDR3nt: TGTGCCAGCAGTGACCGGGGGAATGGACAGCCCCAGCATTTT

abundance: .
d_gene: TRBD2
v_gene: TRBV19
j_gene: TRBJ2-1
CDR3aa: CASSTRLAGGPLVFYNEQFF
CDR3nt: TGTGCCAGTAGTACCAGACTAGCGGGAGGGCCTTTGGTGTTCTACAATGAGCAGTTCTTC

abundance: .
d_gene: TRBD1
v_gene: TRBV19
j_gene: TRBJ2-1
CDR3aa: CASVRTGGSYNEQFF
CDR3nt: TGTGCCAGTGTTCGGACAGGGGGCAGCTACAATGAGCAGTTCTTC

abundance: .
d_gene: .
v_gene: TRBV9
j_gene: TRBJ2-6
CDR3aa: CASSVVFVSGANVLTF
CDR3nt: TGTGCCAGCAGCGTAGTTTTTGTATCTGGGGCCAACGTCCTGACTTTC

abundance: .
d_gene: .
v_gene: TRBV30
j_gene: TRBJ1-5
CDR3aa: CAWSVRSNQPQHF
CDR3nt: TGTGCCTGGAGTGTGCGAAGCAATCAGCCCCAGCATTTT

abundance: .
d_gene: .
v_gene: TRBV29-1
j_gene: TRBJ1-2
CDR3aa: CSVEAPRGKNYYGYTF
CDR3nt: TGCAGCGTTGAAGCGCCCCGGGGGAAGAACTACTATGGCTACACCTTC

abundance: once
d_gene: TRBD2
v_gene: TRBV18
j_gene: TRBJ2-7
CDR3aa: CASSPNPGLGYEQYF
CDR3nt: TGTGCCAGCTCACCAAACCCGGGACTAGGTTACGAGCAGTACTTC

abundance: .
d_gene: .
v_gene: TRBV6-5
j_gene: TRBJ1-5
CDR3aa: CASSYSSGFGQPQHF
CDR3nt: TGTGCCAGCAGTTACTCGTCGGGATTCGGCCAGCCCCAGCATTTT

abundance: .
d_gene: TRBD1
v_gene: TRBV30
j_gene: TRBJ1-5
CDR3aa: CAWSPGTGGRPQHF
CDR3nt: TGTGCCTGGAGTCCCGGGACAGGGGGCCGGCCCCAGCATTTT

abundance: once
d_gene: .
v_gene: TRBV5-1
j_gene: TRBJ1-1
CDR3aa: CASRTDRQALNTEAFF
CDR3nt: TGCGCCAGCCGAACGGATAGACAGGCCCTGAACACTGAAGCTTTCTTT

abundance: .
d_gene: TRBD1
v_gene: TRBV29-1
j_gene: TRBJ1-3
CDR3aa: CSVGQGHGNTIYF
CDR3nt: TGCAGCGTTGGACAGGGGCATGGAAACACCATATATTTT

abundance: .
d_gene: .
v_gene: TRBV30
j_gene: TRBJ2-6
CDR3aa: CASPRPESGANVLTF
CDR3nt: TGTGCCTCCCCTAGGCCGGAATCCGGGGCCAACGTCCTGACTTTC

abundance: .
d_gene: TRBD1
v_gene: TRBV19
j_gene: TRBJ1-1
CDR3aa: CASSIPPGGEAFF
CDR3nt: TGTGCCAGTAGTATTCCCCCAGGGGGGGAAGCTTTCTTT

abundance: .
d_gene: TRBD2
v_gene: TRBV18
j_gene: TRBJ2-1
CDR3aa: CASSPPGLARPLNEQFF
CDR3nt: TGTGCCAGCTCACCACCGGGACTAGCGCGCCCCTTGAATGAGCAGTTCTTC

abundance: .
d_gene: .
v_gene: TRBV11-2
j_gene: TRBJ1-2
CDR3aa: CASSWRVGYGYTF
CDR3nt: TGTGCCAGCAGCTGGAGGGTCGGCTATGGCTACACCTTC

abundance: .
d_gene: TRBD2
v_gene: TRBV10-3
j_gene: TRBJ2-5
CDR3aa: CAISEFTSGGAQYF
CDR3nt: TGTGCCATCAGTGAGTTCACTAGCGGTGGGGCCCAGTACTTC

abundance: .
d_gene: .
v_gene: TRBV18
j_gene: TRBJ1-2
CDR3aa: CASSPPVRVGYTF
CDR3nt: TGTGCCAGCTCACCACCGGTCAGGGTTGGCTACACCTTC

abundance: .
d_gene: .
v_gene: TRBV10-1
j_gene: TRBJ2-5
CDR3aa: CASSESGYETQYF
CDR3nt: TGCGCCAGCAGTGAGTCGGGCTACGAGACCCAGTACTTC

abundance: .
d_gene: .
v_gene: TRBV18
j_gene: TRBJ2-2
CDR3aa: CASSNHSRGTGELFF
CDR3nt: TGTGCCAGCTCCAATCACTCCCGGGGCACCGGGGAGCTGTTTTTT

abundance: .
d_gene: TRBD2
v_gene: TRBV6-5
j_gene: TRBJ2-3
CDR3aa: CASSGLAVGTDTQYF
CDR3nt: TGTGCCAGCAGCGGACTAGCGGTGGGCACAGATACGCAGTATTTT

abundance: .
d_gene: .
v_gene: TRBV2
j_gene: TRBJ2-7
CDR3aa: CASSEQSHEQYF
CDR3nt: TGTGCCAGCAGTGAACAGTCTCACGAGCAGTACTTC

abundance: .
d_gene: .
v_gene: TRBV18
j_gene: TRBJ2-1
CDR3aa: CASSPPSSDSYNEQFF
CDR3nt: TGTGCCAGCTCACCCCCCTCCTCGGACAGCTACAATGAGCAGTTCTTC

abundance: .
d_gene: .
v_gene: TRBV14
j_gene: TRBJ2-7
CDR3aa: CASSQGGPEVSGNEQYF
CDR3nt: TGTGCCAGCAGCCAAGGTGGACCGGAGGTATCGGGGAACGAGCAGTACTTC

abundance: .
d_gene: TRBD1
v_gene: TRBV5-1
j_gene: TRBJ1-3
CDR3aa: CASSRGQASSGNTIYF
CDR3nt: TGCGCCAGCAGCCGGGGACAGGCCAGCTCTGGAAACACCATATATTTT

abundance: .
d_gene: .
v_gene: TRBV6-4
j_gene: TRBJ1-2
CDR3aa: CASSRGENYGYTF
CDR3nt: TGTGCCAGCAGTCGTGGGGAGAACTATGGCTACACCTTC

abundance: .
d_gene: TRBD1
v_gene: TRBV9
j_gene: TRBJ1-2
CDR3aa: CASSPPWRGRNYGYTF
CDR3nt: TGTGCCAGCAGCCCTCCCTGGAGGGGGCGAAACTATGGCTACACCTTC

abundance: .
d_gene: TRBD1
v_gene: TRBV7-7
j_gene: TRBJ2-7
CDR3aa: CASSRRRDSYEQYF
CDR3nt: TGTGCCAGCAGCCGACGTAGGGACAGCTACGAGCAGTACTTC

abundance: .
d_gene: .
v_gene: TRBV7-8
j_gene: TRBJ1-3
CDR3aa: CASSLAPYLMRGNTIYF
CDR3nt: TGTGCCAGCAGCTTAGCCCCTTACCTTATGAGGGGAAACACCATATATTTT

abundance: few
d_gene: .
v_gene: TRBV6-1
j_gene: TRBJ1-2
CDR3aa: CASSESSLSDGYTF
CDR3nt: TGTGCCAGCAGTGAATCATCTCTAAGCGATGGCTACACCTTC

abundance: .
d_gene: TRBD1
v_gene: TRBV4-3
j_gene: TRBJ1-2
CDR3aa: CASSQGGQQVPRYGYTF
CDR3nt: TGCGCCAGCAGCCAAGGGGGACAGCAGGTTCCGAGATATGGCTACACCTTC

abundance: .
d_gene: .
v_gene: TRBV5-8
j_gene: TRBJ2-2
CDR3aa: CASSQRGAAGELFF
CDR3nt: TGTGCCAGCAGCCAACGGGGGGCGGCCGGGGAGCTGTTTTTT